Below are 15 T cell receptor beta chains sequenced from a single sample in a study of read filtering for tumor transcriptome and immune sequencing. Molecular barcoded adaptors covering alpha/delta and beta/gamma chains were used on roughly 370 ng RNA. TCRdb fed the reads into MiXCR, producing one record per CDR3 protein. The table shows tens of thousands of distinct CDR3 sequences, with 13% to 15% occurring only once. Sequencing used a population of CD138-negative cells sorted from bone marrow. The source of these receptors is a donor aged 40 or older with multiple myeloma.

This clonotype came up many times. The J gene is TRBJ2-1, the V gene TRBV5-6, with a possible D match to TRBD2 (6 bases). The V end lost 3 bases, the J end lost 6 bases, and 13 bases lay between the germline ends. Germline V gene sequence: CDR1 SGHDT, CDR2 YYEEEE. The CDR3 spans 14 residues. The CDR3 DNA reads TGTGCCAGCAGCTCCCTGACTAGGCCCAATGAGCAGTTCTTC. This translates into CASSSLTRPNEQFF.

This clonotype has a count of ten or more. J is TRBJ2-1 and V is TRBV18; no firm D call. Trimming pared 3 bases from V and 6 bases from J, leaving 12 bases between. There are 14 residues in the CDR3. Germline V gene data show CDR1 as KGHSH and CDR2 as LQKENI. CDR3 DNA sequence: TGTGCCAGCTCACCTAGTTTGGGGATCAATGAGCAGTTCTTC. Translation: CASSPSLGINEQFF.

This clonotype was recorded many times. This may come from a read error, since a much larger clone is one base off. The chain combines TRBV5-1 with TRBJ2-7; TRBD1 matches at 8 bases. With V trimmed by 1 base and J by 6 bases, 9 bases remained unmatched. The CDR3 extends over 15 amino acids. The V gene's germline CDR1 is SGHRS and CDR2 YFSETQ. This CDR3 reads CASSLSGQGPCEQYF. The CDR3 DNA reads TGCGCCAGCAGCTTGTCCGGACAGGGACCCTGCGAGCAGTACTTC.

V is TRBV27 and J is TRBJ2-7; D is undetermined. Per the germline V gene, CDR1 is MNHEY and CDR2 is SMNVEV (reference sequence). The CDR3 runs 14 residues. V dropped 6 bases and J dropped 0 bases, with 12 bases sitting between them. The CDR3 loop is CASSPYQSSYEQYF. DNA of the CDR3: TGTGCCAGCAGCCCGTACCAGAGCTCCTACGAGCAGTACTTC.

This clonotype was seen at least ten times. This rearrangement joins TRBV5-1 to TRBJ1-4; D unclear. This CDR3 spans 17 amino acids. The germline V gene has CDR1 SGHRS and CDR2 YFSETQ. Trimming took off 0 bases at V and 2 bases at J, with 14 bases between the two ends. The CDR3 sequence is CASSLEQPGDTNEKLFF. In DNA form, the CDR3 reads TGCGCCAGCAGCTTGGAACAGCCTGGTGACACTAATGAAAAACTGTTTTTT.

To note about this clonotype: It is likely a read error: a sequence one base away is far more abundant. V gene TRBV7-6 combines with J gene TRBJ1-1; the D is unclear. CDR1 SGHVS and CDR2 FNYEAQ come from the germline V gene. The CDR3 has 15 residues. V lost 1 base and J 6 bases, leaving 15 bases between the germline ends. The DNA for the CDR3 is TGTGCCAGCAGCTTAGATGTGGGGATCGGCGCTGAAGCTTTCTTT. Amino acid sequence: CASSLDVGIGAEAFF.

A word on this clonotype: Since a much larger clone is just one base distant, this may be a read error. This chain connects TRBV6-6 to TRBJ2-1; D is unclear. CDR1 is MNHNY, CDR2 SVGAGI, per germline (reference sequence). The CDR3 spans 15 residues. Trimming removed 0 bases at V and 4 bases at J, with 10 bases between. The CDR3 DNA reads TGTGCCAGCAGTTACTCAGACGCTGCTTACAATGAGCAGTTCTTC. It encodes CASSYSDAAYNEQFF.

This clonotype was counted at least ten times. The rearrangement uses TRBV5-1 and TRBJ2-3; D ambiguous. With 0 bases removed from V and 4 bases from J, the gap between germline ends came to 9 bases. This CDR3 is built from 14 residues. Germline loops: CDR1 SGHRS, CDR2 YFSETQ. CDR3 in amino acids: CASSLERGADTQYF. The CDR3, as DNA: TGCGCCAGCAGCTTGGAGCGTGGGGCAGATACGCAGTATTTT.

This clonotype was counted many times. Its ends do not fully match the called genes, so a read error is possible. In DNA, the CDR3 is TGTGCCAGCATCATACTAGCGGGGGTACCCCCTGGAGCCAACGTCCTGACTTTC. It codes for CASIILAGVPPGANVLTF. The chain combines TRBV6-1 with TRBJ2-6; 11 bases fit TRBD2. Germline lookup yields CDR1 MNHNS and CDR2 SASEGT. The CDR3 runs 18 residues.

About this clonotype: With a much larger clone just one base away, this may be a read error. CDR3 coding DNA: TGTGCCAGCAGCTTGGCTAGCGGGTACGAGCAGTACTTC. Its translation: CASSLASGYEQYF. This chain links TRBV5-5 with TRBJ2-7, with TRBD2 matching over 8 bases. The CDR3 covers 13 residues. Germline V CDR1 and CDR2: SGHKS, YYEKEE (reference sequence). Losses at the gene ends were 0 bases for V and 4 bases for J; bases not matched to a gene: 0.

The table lists this clonotype with many counts. The V gene is TRBV6-1, the J gene TRBJ2-1; perhaps TRBD2 as D (5 bases). The V gene lost 7 bases and the J gene lost 3 bases, with 13 bases spanning the gap. Germline loops: CDR1 MNHNS, CDR2 SASEGT. CDR3 length equals 14 residues. The CDR3 here is CASIGSGGYNEQFF. Written as DNA, the CDR3 is TGTGCCAGCATAGGAAGCGGAGGCTACAATGAGCAGTTCTTC.

The chain combines TRBV28 with TRBJ1-3; a possible D gene is TRBD1 (5 bases). This CDR3 has 15 residues. The V end was cut by 1 base, the J end by 0 bases, with 7 bases between. The germline CDR1 and CDR2 sequences are MDHEN and SYDVKM. CDR3 coding DNA: TGTGCCAGCAGTTTATTAGACAGCTCTGGAAACACCATATATTTT. Translating gives CASSLLDSSGNTIYF.

In this sample, this clonotype is medium-sized. The chain uses TRBV24-1 and TRBJ1-5, with a tentative D call TRBD1 (5 bases). The CDR3 is 13 amino acids. V was pared by 5 bases and J by 4 bases, with 8 bases between. Germline values: CDR1 KGHDR, CDR2 SFDVKD. The CDR3 region has the DNA TGTGCCACCAGTGTTGGGGCTAATCAGCCCCAGCATTTT. Translating it yields CATSVGANQPQHF.

This clonotype was seen more than once but under ten times. The rearrangement joins TRBV7-3 to TRBJ2-2; 8 positions match TRBD2. Per the germline V gene, CDR1 is SGHTA and CDR2 is FQGTGA. The CDR3 loop spans 17 amino acids. V lost 4 bases, J lost 1 base, and 8 bases stayed unmatched. CDR3 sequence: CASSSKVGRGNTGELFF. The CDR3 nucleotides are TGTGCCAGCAGCTCAAAGGTCGGGAGGGGGAACACCGGGGAGCTGTTTTTT.

In regard to this clonotype: The junction departs from the called germline gene at one end, perhaps through a read error. The gene calls are TRBV28 and TRBJ1-1; perhaps TRBD1 as D (6 bases). This CDR3 region has 14 residues. Per the germline V gene, CDR1 is MDHEN and CDR2 is SYDVKM. The CDR3 bases are TGTGCCAACAGTGCAACTTGGGGGCAAACTGGAGCTTTCTTT. The encoded protein is CANSATWGQTGAFF.